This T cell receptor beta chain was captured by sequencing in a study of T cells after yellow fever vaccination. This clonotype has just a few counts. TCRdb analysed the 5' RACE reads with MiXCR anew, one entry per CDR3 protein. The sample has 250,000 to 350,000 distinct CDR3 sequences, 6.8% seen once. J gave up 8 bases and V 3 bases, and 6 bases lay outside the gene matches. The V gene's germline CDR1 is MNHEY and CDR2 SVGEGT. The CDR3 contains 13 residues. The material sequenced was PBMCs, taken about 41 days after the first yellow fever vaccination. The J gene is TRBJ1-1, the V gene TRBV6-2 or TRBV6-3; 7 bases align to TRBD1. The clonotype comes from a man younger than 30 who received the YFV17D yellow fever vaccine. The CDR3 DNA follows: TGTGCCAGCAGTTATTACTGGGACAGAGAAGCTTTCTTT. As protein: CASSYYWDREAFF.